This T cell receptor (beta chain) comes out of a study of control samples from healthy donors and cancer patients (dated by TCRdb to 2019 to 2021). Comments on this clone: Its target antigen remains unknown. No base qualities exist here, and no much larger clone lies one base off it.

Library construction relied on the immunoSEQ multiplex PCR assay. Sourced from immuneACCESS, this table was stored by TCRdb with only in-frame sequences that have V and J called. A share of the clones is absent; for the studies checked, an unresolved V gene accounts for under half, and the remainder has no known explanation. This sample is represented by around 100,000 clones; roughly 92% of them were singletons. Together, the top ten hold around 3% of the sample. The germline V gene sets CDR1 to SGDLS and CDR2 to YYNGEE. The germline ends are 10 bases apart after V is trimmed by 3 bases and J by 1 base. The CDR3 numbers 14 residues from cysteine through phenylalanine. Only the CDR3 portion is preserved as DNA: 42 bases, with reading frame beginning at the first base.

The rearranged chain carries TRBV9 and TRBJ1-2, with no D gene named confidently. This TCR was recovered from a human donor in good health. The donor label of this sample is uncertain. Sample: blood. The CDR3 region: CASSGREINYGYTF. The sequenced DNA: TGTGCCAGCAGCGGCCGGGAAATTAACTATGGCTACACCTTC.